This TCR beta chain was retrieved from a study of blood T cell repertoires in COVID-19. The overall study: Sources were T cells, B-cell-depleted T cells, or PBMCs; the material itself was cDNA or gDNA.

Per the original data handling: Estimation of nucleated cell counts was performed using reference gene primer amplification. Some clones are missing from TCRdb's copy, which holds only in-frame ones; the method was immunoSEQ multiplex PCR. V and J calls and clone size are given by that table; D and trimming were obtained from the DNA. The sample lists some 200,000 clones, approximately 90% occurring once. With V trimmed by 9 bases and J by 4 bases, 19 bases remained unmatched. CDR1 and CDR2 (germline): MDHEN, SYDVKM. This CDR3 has 17 amino acids. Sequences were obtained from peripheral blood. J is TRBJ2-3 and V is TRBV28, with TRBD1 matching over 7 bases. This TCR derives from a man aged 65 to 85 with acute or convalescent COVID-19. CDR3: CASFLTPRGFAADTQYF. CDR3 nucleotide sequence: TGTGCCAGTTTTTTGACCCCCAGGGGGTTTGCTGCAGATACGCAGTATTTT. The variable domain in full, completed from reference TRBV28 and TRBJ2-3, reads DVKVTQSSRYLVKRTGEKVFLECVQDMDHENMFWYRQDPGLGLRLIYFSYDVKMKEKGDIPEGYSVSREKKERFSLILESASTNQTSMYLCASFLTPRGFAADTQYFGPGTRLTVL.